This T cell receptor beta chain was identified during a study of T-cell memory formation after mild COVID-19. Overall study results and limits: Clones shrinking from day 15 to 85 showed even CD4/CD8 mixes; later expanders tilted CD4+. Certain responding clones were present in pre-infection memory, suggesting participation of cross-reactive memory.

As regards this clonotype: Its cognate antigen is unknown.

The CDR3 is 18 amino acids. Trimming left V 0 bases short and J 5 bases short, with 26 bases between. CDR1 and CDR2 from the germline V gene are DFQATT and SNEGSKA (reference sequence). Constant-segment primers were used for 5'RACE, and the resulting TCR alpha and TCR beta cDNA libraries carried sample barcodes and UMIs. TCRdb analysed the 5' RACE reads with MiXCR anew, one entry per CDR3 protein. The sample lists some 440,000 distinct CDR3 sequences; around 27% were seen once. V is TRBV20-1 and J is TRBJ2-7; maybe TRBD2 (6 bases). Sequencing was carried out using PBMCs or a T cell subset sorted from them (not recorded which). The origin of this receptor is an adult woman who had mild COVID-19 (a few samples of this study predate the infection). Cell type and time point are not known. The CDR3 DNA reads TGCAGTGCTAGAGATCCCTTAGCATCGGGGGAGTGGTGTCACGAGCAGTACTTC. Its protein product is CSARDPLASGEWCHEQYF.